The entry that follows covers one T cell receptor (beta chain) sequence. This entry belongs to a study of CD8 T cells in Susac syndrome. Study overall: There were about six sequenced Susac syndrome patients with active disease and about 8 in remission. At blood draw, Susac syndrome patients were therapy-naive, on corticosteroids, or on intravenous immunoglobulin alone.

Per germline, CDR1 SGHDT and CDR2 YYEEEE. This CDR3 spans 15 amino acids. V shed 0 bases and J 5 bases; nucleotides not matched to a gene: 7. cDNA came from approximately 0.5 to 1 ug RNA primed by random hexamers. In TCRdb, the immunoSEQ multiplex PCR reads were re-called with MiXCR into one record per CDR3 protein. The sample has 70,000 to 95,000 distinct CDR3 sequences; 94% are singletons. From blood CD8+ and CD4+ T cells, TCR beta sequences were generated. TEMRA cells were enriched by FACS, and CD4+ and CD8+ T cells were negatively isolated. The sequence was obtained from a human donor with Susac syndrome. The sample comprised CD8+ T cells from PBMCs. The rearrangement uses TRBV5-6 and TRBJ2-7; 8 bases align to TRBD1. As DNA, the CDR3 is TGTGCCAGCAGCTTGGGCGACAGGGGTATAAACGAGCAGTACTTC. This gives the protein CASSLGDRGINEQYF.